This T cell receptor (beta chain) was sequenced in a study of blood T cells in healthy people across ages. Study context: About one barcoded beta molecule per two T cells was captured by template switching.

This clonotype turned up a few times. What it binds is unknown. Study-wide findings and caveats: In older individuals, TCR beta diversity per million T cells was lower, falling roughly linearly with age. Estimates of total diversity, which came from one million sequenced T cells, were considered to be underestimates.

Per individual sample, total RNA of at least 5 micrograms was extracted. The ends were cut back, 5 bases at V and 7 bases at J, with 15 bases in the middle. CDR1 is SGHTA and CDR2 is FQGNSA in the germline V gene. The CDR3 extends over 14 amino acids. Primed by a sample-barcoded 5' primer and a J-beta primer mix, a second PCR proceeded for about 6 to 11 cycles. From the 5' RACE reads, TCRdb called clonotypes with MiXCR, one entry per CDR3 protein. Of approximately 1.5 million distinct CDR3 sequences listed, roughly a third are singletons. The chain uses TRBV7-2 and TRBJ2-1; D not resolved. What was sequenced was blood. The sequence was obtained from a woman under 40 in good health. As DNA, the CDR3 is TGTGCCAGCAGCATTGGCGGTAGCCATAATGAGCAGTTCTTC. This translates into CASSIGGSHNEQFF. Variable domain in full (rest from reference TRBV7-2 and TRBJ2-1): GAGVSQSPSNKVTEKGKDVELRCDPISGHTALYWYRQSLGQGLEFLIYFQGNSAPDKSGLPSDRFSAERTGGSVSTLTIQRTQQEDSAVYLCASSIGGSHNEQFFGPGTRLTVL.